This record looks at one T cell receptor beta chain sequence and its context. As yet, its antigen is unknown. This CDR3 has 15 residues. V dropped 5 bases and J dropped 0 bases, with 11 bases sitting between them. CDR1 SEHNR and CDR2 FQNEAQ come from the germline V gene (reference sequence). Per the original data handling: Lowest detectable productive clonotype frequency was 2.59 x 10-5. The protocol was immunoSEQ multiplex PCR, while the TCRdb copy is restricted to in-frame clones and leaves out a portion. V, J and clone size reflect that table, while D and trimming were determined from the DNA. The profile covers 20,000 to 25,000 clones, with 60% to 80% appearing a single time and less than 5% taken by the ten largest. The data originate from a study of STAT5B mutations in CD4+ large granular lymphocyte leukemia. The overall study: Among healthy donors, a particular HLA allele went with more CDR3 'QG' motifs.

Notes on the study in general: Without HLA matching, higher CD4+ than CD8+ T-LGLL clonality could reflect small sample size.

The sequencing input was CD4+ T cells from blood buffy coats. V is TRBV7-9 and J is TRBJ1-3; D gene unclear. The sequence came from a human donor in good health. Written as DNA, the CDR3 is TGTGCCAGCAGCCGACCTACAAGCTCTGGAAACACCATATATTTT. Residues: CASSRPTSSGNTIYF.